The clone carrying this TCR beta chain occurred once. Its antigen is not known. The PCR was carried out with 60 Vbeta primers and 13 Jbeta primers. The method was immunoSEQ multiplex PCR; TCRdb's version includes in-frame clones alone and lacks a portion of them. This table holds 130,000 or so clones, 72% found once. This specimen comes from a study of cytomegalovirus exposure and HLA in healthy donors. Points from the study as a whole: Some TCR beta chains (over 150 of them) were listed as cytomegalovirus-associated. Later on, a genetic analysis was performed. It linked a missense variant in DCLRE1C with V- and J-gene trimming of TCR beta.

The sequence was obtained from a man over 45 in good health and CMV-seropositive. Sequencing was performed on PBMCs.

The DNA of the CDR3 is TGTGCCAGCAGCTTGCCGGGCACAGATACGCAGTATTTT. Translation: CASSLPGTDTQYF. The genes are TRBV11-2 and TRBJ2-3; D gene unclear. The CDR3 totals 13 residues. In germline, CDR1 is SGHAT, CDR2 FQNNGV. V was trimmed by 3 bases and J by 1 base, leaving 5 bases between them. The entire variable domain, with the rest obtained from reference TRBV11-2 and TRBJ2-3, is as follows: EAGVAQSPRYKIIEKRQSVAFWCNPISGHATLYWYQQILGQGPKLLIQFQNNGVVDDSQLPKDRFSAERLKGVDSTLKIQPAKLEDSAVYLCASSLPGTDTQYFGPGTRLTVL.